Listed here is a single T cell receptor beta chain. This sample is part of a study of T cell changes during pregnancy in multiple sclerosis. The method was immunoSEQ multiplex PCR; TCRdb's version includes in-frame clones alone and lacks a portion of them. The table records 100,000 to 150,000 clones, under 95% of them present only once. V gave up 5 bases and J gave up 1 base, with 11 bases separating them. Germline V CDR1 and CDR2: MGHRA, YSYEKL. The CDR3 has 14 residues. This clonotype was obtained from a female donor with multiple sclerosis, enrolled in a pregnancy study. The chain has TRBV4-1 and TRBJ1-2; tentatively, D is TRBD1 (5 bases). This specimen was peripheral blood, taken before pregnancy. CDR3 region: CASSDGGNNYGYTF. CDR3 in DNA: TGCGCCAGCAGCGACGGGGGAAATAACTATGGCTACACCTTC.